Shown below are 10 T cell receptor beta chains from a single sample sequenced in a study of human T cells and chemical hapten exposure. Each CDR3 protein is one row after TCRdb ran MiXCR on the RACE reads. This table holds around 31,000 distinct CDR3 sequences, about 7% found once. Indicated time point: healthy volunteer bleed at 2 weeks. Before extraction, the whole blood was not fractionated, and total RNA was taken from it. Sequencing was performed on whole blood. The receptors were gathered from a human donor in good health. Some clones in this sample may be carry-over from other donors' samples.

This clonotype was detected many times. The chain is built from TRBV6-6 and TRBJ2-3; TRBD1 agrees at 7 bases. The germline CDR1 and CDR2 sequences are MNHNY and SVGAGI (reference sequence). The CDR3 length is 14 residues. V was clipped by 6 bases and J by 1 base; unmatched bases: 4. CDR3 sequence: CASRAGQGTDTQYF. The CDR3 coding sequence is TGTGCCAGCAGAGCCGGACAGGGCACAGATACGCAGTATTTT.

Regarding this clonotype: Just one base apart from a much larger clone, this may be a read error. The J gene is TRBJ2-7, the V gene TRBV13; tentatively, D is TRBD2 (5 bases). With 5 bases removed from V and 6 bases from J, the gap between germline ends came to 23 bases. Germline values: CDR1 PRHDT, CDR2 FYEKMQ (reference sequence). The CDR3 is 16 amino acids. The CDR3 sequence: CASSRKPDGVLPEQYF. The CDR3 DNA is TGTGCCAGCAGCCGAAAACCGGACGGGGTTCTCCCCGAGCAGTACTTC.

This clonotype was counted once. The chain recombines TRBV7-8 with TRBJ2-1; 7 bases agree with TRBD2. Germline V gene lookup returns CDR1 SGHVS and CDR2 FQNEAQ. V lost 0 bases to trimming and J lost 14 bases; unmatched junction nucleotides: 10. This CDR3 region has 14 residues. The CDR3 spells CASSLAGRAGREFF. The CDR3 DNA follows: TGTGCCAGCAGCTTAGCGGGACGAGCGGGAAGGGAGTTCTTC.

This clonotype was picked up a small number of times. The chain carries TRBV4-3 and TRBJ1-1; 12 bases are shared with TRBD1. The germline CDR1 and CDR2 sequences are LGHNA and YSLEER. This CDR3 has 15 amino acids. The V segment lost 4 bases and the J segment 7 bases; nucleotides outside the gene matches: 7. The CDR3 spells CASSLFGTGGDEAFF. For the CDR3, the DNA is TGCGCCAGCAGCCTTTTCGGGACAGGGGGCGATGAAGCTTTCTTT.

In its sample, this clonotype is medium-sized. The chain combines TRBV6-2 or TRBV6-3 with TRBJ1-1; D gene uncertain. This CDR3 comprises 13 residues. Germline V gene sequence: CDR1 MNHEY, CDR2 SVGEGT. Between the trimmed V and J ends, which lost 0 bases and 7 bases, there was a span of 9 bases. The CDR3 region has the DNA TGTGCCAGCAGTTACTCTGAGGAGGTTGAAGCTTTCTTT. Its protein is CASSYSEEVEAFF.

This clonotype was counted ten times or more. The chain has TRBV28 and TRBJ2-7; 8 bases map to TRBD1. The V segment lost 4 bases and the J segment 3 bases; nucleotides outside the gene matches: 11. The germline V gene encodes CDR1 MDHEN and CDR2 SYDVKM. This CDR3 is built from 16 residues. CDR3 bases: TGTGCCAGCAGTTCACCCTCGGGACAGGCCTTCTACGAGCAGTACTTC. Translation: CASSSPSGQAFYEQYF.

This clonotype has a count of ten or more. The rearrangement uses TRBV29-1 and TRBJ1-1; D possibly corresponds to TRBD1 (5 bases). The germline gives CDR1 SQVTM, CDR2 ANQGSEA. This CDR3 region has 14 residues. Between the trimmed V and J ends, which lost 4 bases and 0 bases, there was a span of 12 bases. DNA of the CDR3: TGCAGCGTTGGAGCCGGGACTTTGAACACTGAAGCTTTCTTT. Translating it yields CSVGAGTLNTEAFF.

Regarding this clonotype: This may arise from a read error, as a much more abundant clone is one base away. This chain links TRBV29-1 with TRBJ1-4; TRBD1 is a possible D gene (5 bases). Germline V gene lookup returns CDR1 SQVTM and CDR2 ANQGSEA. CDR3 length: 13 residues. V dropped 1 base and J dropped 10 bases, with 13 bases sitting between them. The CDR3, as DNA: TGCAGCGTTGAAGTCGGGGCAGATGTAAAACTGTTTTTT. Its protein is CSVEVGADVKLFF.

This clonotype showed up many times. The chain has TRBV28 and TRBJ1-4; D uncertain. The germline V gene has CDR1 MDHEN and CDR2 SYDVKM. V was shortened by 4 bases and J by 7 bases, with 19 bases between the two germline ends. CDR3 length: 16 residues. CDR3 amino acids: CASSSRLSGFGEKLFF. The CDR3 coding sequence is TGTGCCAGCAGTTCCCGATTGTCGGGGTTTGGTGAAAAACTGTTTTTT.

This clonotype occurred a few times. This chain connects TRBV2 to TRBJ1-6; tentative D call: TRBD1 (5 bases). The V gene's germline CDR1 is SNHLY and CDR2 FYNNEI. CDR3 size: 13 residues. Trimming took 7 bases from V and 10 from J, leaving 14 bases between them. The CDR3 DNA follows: TGTGCCAGCAAAAGACAGTCTGGCTCACCCCTCCACTTT. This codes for CASKRQSGSPLHF.